Each of the 5 T cell receptor beta chains below was sequenced from the same sample in a study of human T cells and chemical hapten exposure. Stated time point: patch test 3, about 24 weeks after DPC sensitization. The treatment: therapeutic diphenylcyclopropenone sensitization with weekly scalp DPC. TCRdb re-analysed the RACE reads in MiXCR, keeping a single row per CDR3 protein. This table holds some 110,000 distinct CDR3 sequences, approximately 10% found once. This material consisted of whole blood, taken in connection with sensitization to the hapten diphenylcyclopropenone (DPC). The receptors come from a woman between 45 and 65 years old with alopecia areata. Some clones in this sample may be carry-over from other donors' samples.

This chain connects TRBV12-3 or TRBV12-4 to TRBJ2-7, with 8 bases aligning to TRBD2. The CDR3 covers 14 residues. V lost 3 bases to trimming and J lost 6 bases; unmatched junction nucleotides: 7. CDR3 coding DNA: TGTGCCAGCAGTTTGAGCGGGGGAATGGGCGAGCAGTACTTC. It translates to CASSLSGGMGEQYF.

This clonotype was found many times. The V and J genes are TRBV6-5 and TRBJ2-3; D is possibly TRBD2 (5 bases). Trimming left V 6 bases short and J 4 bases short, with 14 bases between. CDR1 MNHEY and CDR2 SVGAGI come from the germline V gene. The CDR3 loop spans 14 amino acids. The CDR3 nucleotides read TGTGCCAGCAGCCTTAACCCGAGGGCAGATACGCAGTATTTT. Its protein product is CASSLNPRADTQYF.

This clonotype was counted between two and nine times. V gene TRBV12-3 or TRBV12-4 combines with J gene TRBJ1-4, with a weak D call TRBD1 (6 bases). CDR3 length: 15 residues. Trimming cost V 5 bases and J 3 bases, with 13 bases left between them. The CDR3 DNA sequence: TGTGCCAGCAGTATCCGACAGGACGCTAATGAAAAACTGTTTTTT. This encodes CASSIRQDANEKLFF.

This clonotype was detected only a few times. The CDR3 sequence: CASSPRTGASGQPQHF. CDR3 nucleotides: TGTGCCAGCAGCCCACGGACAGGGGCGTCGGGGCAGCCCCAGCATTTT. The chain combines TRBV7-2 with TRBJ1-5; the match to TRBD1 covers 9 bases. CDR3 length: 16 amino acids. Germline V gene lookup returns CDR1 SGHTA and CDR2 FQGNSA. V lost 5 bases, J lost 7 bases, and 12 bases stayed unmatched. Looking up the rest from reference TRBV7-2 and TRBJ1-5 gives the full variable domain: GAGVSQSPSNKVTEKGKDVELRCDPISGHTALYWYRQSLGQGLEFLIYFQGNSAPDKSGLPSDRFSAERTGGSVSTLTIQRTQQEDSAVYLCASSPRTGASGQPQHFGDGTRLSIL.

The chain couples TRBV6-5 to TRBJ2-5; 7 bases line up with TRBD2. Germline lookup yields CDR1 MNHEY and CDR2 SVGAGI. The CDR3 is 14 residues long. After removal of 2 bases from V and 7 bases from J, the junction contained 7 bases not matched to a gene. CDR3 sequence reads: CASSYGGGWGTQYF. The CDR3 DNA reads as TGTGCCAGCAGTTACGGGGGGGGTTGGGGGACCCAGTACTTC.